This T cell receptor (beta chain) appears in the sequencing data of a study of blood T cell repertoires in COVID-19. As for the study in general: Donors in the United States, Italy and Spain gave samples during acute or convalescent COVID-19.

J was trimmed by 10 bases and V by 3 bases; bases with no gene match: 7. Germline V gene data show CDR1 as SGHRS and CDR2 as YFSETQ. This CDR3 has 13 residues. The data were produced by immunoSEQ multiplex PCR, yet TCRdb's version contains in-frame clones alone and is incomplete. The sample consists of hundreds of thousands of clones, over 80% of them appearing once. The clonotype originates from a man aged 45-65 years who had been exposed to COVID-19. The chain is built from TRBV5-1 and TRBJ1-1; 9 positions agree with TRBD1. Sequencing was performed on PBMCs or T cells enriched from blood (not recorded which). The CDR3, as DNA: TGCGCCAGCAGCTCCTGGACAGGGGAAGGAGCTTTCTTT. This gives the protein CASSSWTGEGAFF.